A selection of T cell receptor beta chains follows, all from one sample in a study of blood T cell repertoires in COVID-19. The data were produced by immunoSEQ multiplex PCR, yet TCRdb's version contains in-frame clones alone and is incomplete. Here the sample spans around 200,000 clones, roughly 80% being singletons. Input material: peripheral blood. These receptors all stem from a human donor in a cohort sampled during active COVID-19. Both conserved end residues are part of each CDR3. A D gene is named only where the DNA matches it firmly.

J gene | V gene | D gene | CDR3 DNA | CDR3 protein
TRBJ1-3 | TRBV24-1 | TRBD1 | TGTGCCACCAGGAAGTCCGGACAGGACGTTCCTACTGGAAACACCATATATTTT | CATRKSGQDVPTGNTIYF
TRBJ1-1 | TRBV9 | - | TGTGCCAGCAGCCTAACAGGTAATTTAGCGAACACTGAAGCTTTCTTT | CASSLTGNLANTEAFF
TRBJ2-4 | TRBV7-9 | - | TGTGCCAGCAGCGTAGAGATAGGGCGGGTAGCCAAAAACATTCAGTACTTC | CASSVEIGRVAKNIQYF
TRBJ2-2 | TRBV5-1 | - | TGCGCCAGCACAGGCGGGTCTGACGAGGAGACCGGGGAGCTGTTTTTT | CASTGGSDEETGELFF
TRBJ1-5 | TRBV6-6 | TRBD1 | TGTGCCAGCAGTAAAGGGACAGGGTATAGCAATCAGCCCCAGCATTTT | CASSKGTGYSNQPQHF
TRBJ1-6 | TRBV4-1 | - | TGCGCCAGCAGCCAAGATTCAGACAGTATCTATAATTCACCCCTCCACTTT | CASSQDSDSIYNSPLHF
TRBJ2-7 | TRBV10-3 | TRBD2 | TGTGCCATCAGCCCGACTAGCCGGGCCGTCTACGAGCAGTACTTC | CAISPTSRAVYEQYF
TRBJ2-1 | TRBV12-5 | - | TGTGCTAGTGGTTTGAACCTAGCCGGGAGCTCCTACAATGAGCAGTTCTTC | CASGLNLAGSSYNEQFF
TRBJ1-2 | TRBV16 | - | TGTGCCAGCAGCCCAGCGAGTTTATATGGCTACACCTTC | CASSPASLYGYTF
TRBJ2-5 | TRBV27 | - | TGTGCCAGCGGTCTAGCCTGGGAGACCCAGTACTTC | CASGLAWETQYF